A selection of T cell receptor beta chains follows, all from one sample in a study of blood T cell repertoires in COVID-19. The protocol was immunoSEQ multiplex PCR, while the TCRdb copy is restricted to in-frame clones and leaves out a portion. The sample records 350,000 to 400,000 clones, roughly 90% being singletons. Material for sequencing was PBMCs or T cells enriched from blood (not recorded which). The source of these receptors is a woman aged 25 to 39 who had recovered from COVID-19. The CDR3 runs from the conserved cysteine through the conserved F or W. The D gene is left open where the match is weak. Only part of the rows carry a size: once, few, many, or a class if the clone is expanded.

>.|15|TRBV11-2|TRBJ1-2|.
CASSLEPGQVHGYTF
TGTGCCAGCAGCTTAGAGCCCGGACAAGTACATGGCTACACCTTC
>.|15|TRBV5-1|TRBJ1-2|.
CASSLAGRGNYGYTF
TGCGCCAGCAGCTTGGCGGGGAGGGGTAACTATGGCTACACCTTC
>once|18|TRBV7-9|TRBJ1-1|TRBD1
CASSSPRDRGNMNTEAFF
TGTGCCAGCAGCTCACCAAGAGACAGGGGAAACATGAACACTGAAGCTTTCTTT
>.|16|TRBV7-3|TRBJ2-1|TRBD2
CASSYDPGLGANEQFF
TGTGCCAGCAGCTACGATCCGGGACTAGGAGCCAACGAGCAGTTCTTC
>.|11|TRBV19|TRBJ1-2|.
CASLATDRYTF
TGTGCCAGTCTGGCGACAGACCGCTACACCTTC
>.|15|TRBV11-2|TRBJ2-1|.
CASSPIGQSYNEQFF
TGTGCCAGCAGCCCGATTGGACAGTCCTACAATGAGCAGTTCTTC
>.|18|TRBV5-4|TRBJ2-7|TRBD1
CASSQSNIQGARVYEQYF
TGTGCCAGCAGCCAGAGCAACATACAGGGGGCGCGGGTCTACGAGCAGTACTTC
>once|15|TRBV10-3|TRBJ2-3|TRBD2
CAISPTAGGTDTQYF
TGTGCCATCAGTCCTACCGCGGGAGGCACAGATACGCAGTATTTT
>once|15|TRBV6-5|TRBJ1-2|.
CASSLYRTAPYGYTF
TGTGCCAGCAGTCTTTACCGGACAGCCCCATATGGCTACACCTTC
>.|17|TRBV5-1|TRBJ2-5|.
CASSLYSGGSGFETQYF
TGCGCCAGCAGCTTGTATTCAGGGGGTAGCGGTTTTGAGACCCAGTACTTC
>.|13|TRBV30|TRBJ1-5|TRBD1
CAGGQGSDQPQHF
TGTGCCGGGGGACAGGGCAGCGATCAGCCCCAGCATTTT
>few|14|TRBV6-5|TRBJ1-6|TRBD1
CASSTGDYGSPLHF
TGTGCCAGCAGTACAGGGGATTATGGATCACCCCTCCACTTT
>.|14|TRBV10-1|TRBJ1-1|.
CASSELGRDTEAFF
TGCGCCAGCAGTGAGTTGGGCAGGGACACTGAAGCTTTCTTT
>once|16|TRBV7-2|TRBJ2-1|TRBD1
CASSPHGQGIDNEQFF
TGTGCCAGCAGCCCTCACGGACAGGGGATCGACAATGAGCAGTTCTTC
>.|15|TRBV28|TRBJ1-1|.
CASSLELSRDTEAFF
TGTGCCAGCAGTTTAGAGTTGAGTCGCGACACTGAAGCTTTCTTT
>.|13|TRBV29-1|TRBJ1-1|.
CSVEAGSETEAFF
TGCAGCGTTGAAGCAGGTTCGGAAACTGAAGCTTTCTTT